This passage covers 3 T cell receptor beta chains from one sample sequenced in a study of T cell responses to AZD1222 COVID-19 vaccine. This table comes from immunoSEQ multiplex PCR, and its TCRdb copy is limited to in-frame clones, with some not included. Among around 80,000 clones listed, nearly 90% were seen once. The sequencing used peripheral blood, collected 28 days after the second AZD1222 dose. These receptors all come from an adult who received the AZD1222 COVID-19 vaccine.

The CDR3 DNA is TGTGCCAGCAGCACAGGACAGGGAGGATACGAGCAGTACTTC. This encodes CASSTGQGGYEQYF. This sequence joins TRBV7-9 and TRBJ2-7; 8 bases agree with TRBD1. V lost 5 bases and J lost 4; bases outside the gene matches: 7. This CDR3 has 14 residues. Germline lookup yields CDR1 SEHNR and CDR2 FQNEAQ (reference sequence).

The CDR3 DNA follows: TGTGCCAGCAGCTCCAACCCGGGACTAGCGGGATCCTACGAGCAGTACTTC. Translating it yields CASSSNPGLAGSYEQYF. This sequence joins TRBV5-5 and TRBJ2-7; 13 positions match TRBD2. The CDR3 is 17 amino acids. CDR1 and CDR2 (germline): SGHKS, YYEKEE (reference sequence). Losses at the gene ends were 3 bases for V and 1 base for J; bases not matched to a gene: 7.

The CDR3 DNA follows: TGTGCCAGCAGCTTGGCCTTGGACCCAGGCCTCTACACCTTC. Encoded protein: CASSLALDPGLYTF. The genes are TRBV11-2 and TRBJ1-2; D is undetermined. V dropped 3 bases and J dropped 10 bases, with 18 bases sitting between them. Germline V lookup: CDR1 SGHAT, CDR2 FQNNGV. The CDR3 sequence is 14 residues long.